This T cell receptor beta chain appears in the sequencing data of a study of cytomegalovirus exposure and HLA in healthy donors. Study-level results: Prediction of most subjects' HLA-A and HLA-B alleles by TCR beta sequences was reportedly accurate.

The PCR ran on 60 Vbeta and 13 Jbeta primers. TCRdb keeps only in-frame clones here, not all; method: immunoSEQ multiplex PCR. The sample holds about 170,000 clones; approximately 80% are singletons and the top ten take about 0.8%. Nominally healthy donors provided the samples, though records likely missed some immune exposures. A word on this clone: Its antigen remains unknown.

Deletions cut 0 bases from V and 4 bases from J, with 12 bases between. CDR3 length: 16 amino acids. Looked up from germline, CDR1 is MNHEY and CDR2 is SVGAGI. The material sequenced was PBMCs. The receptor's source is a woman aged 18 to 35 in good health and CMV-seronegative. J is TRBJ2-2 and V is TRBV6-5, with TRBD2 as a possible D gene (5 bases). The CDR3 bases are TGTGCCAGCAGTTACTCGATGGGAGAGCTCACCGGGGAGCTGTTTTTT. Translating it yields CASSYSMGELTGELFF.